These T cell receptor beta chains were read from a single sample in a study of shared clonotypes between healthy human individuals. Assay used: immunoSEQ multiplex PCR; TCRdb lists only in-frame clones, some missing. The sample has around 1.5 million clones; 95% to 99% are singletons. The specimen sequenced was naive CD4+ T cells sorted from blood. These receptors all come from a man aged 25 to 40 in good health. CDR3s include the opening cysteine and the closing phenylalanine or tryptophan. D genes are given only for firm matches. A clone size is listed for some rows: how often the clone was seen (once, few, many), or a class if it is expanded.

TRBV4-1	TRBJ1-5	.	.	CASSQDPSLFNSNQPQHF	TGCGCCAGCAGCCAAGACCCTTCACTATTCAATAGCAATCAGCCCCAGCATTTT
TRBV7-9	TRBJ2-3	TRBD2	.	CASTATSGRAHRTDTQYF	TGTGCCAGCACCGCCACTAGCGGGAGGGCCCACCGCACAGATACGCAGTATTTT
TRBV4-1	TRBJ2-3	.	.	CASSQAQGGTDTQYF	TGCGCCAGCAGCCAAGCCCAGGGTGGGACAGATACGCAGTATTTT
TRBV29-1	TRBJ2-7	TRBD2	.	CSVEAPGSGSSYEQYF	TGCAGCGTTGAAGCCCCAGGGAGCGGGAGTTCCTACGAGCAGTACTTC
TRBV6-6	TRBJ1-3	.	.	CASVFGVTIYF	TGTGCCAGCGTCTTTGGGGTAACCATATATTTT
TRBV19	TRBJ1-1	.	.	CASSITGGGTEAFF	TGTGCCAGTAGTATAACGGGCGGGGGCACTGAAGCTTTCTTT
TRBV6-6	TRBJ1-4	.	.	CASSRFKATNEKLFF	TGTGCCAGCAGTAGATTCAAGGCAACTAATGAAAAACTGTTTTTT
TRBV30	TRBJ2-7	.	.	CAWSGTNEQYF	TGTGCCTGGAGTGGGACTAACGAGCAGTACTTC
TRBV5-1	TRBJ2-3	.	once	CASMFRMSTDTQYF	TGCGCCAGCATGTTCCGGATGAGCACAGATACGCAGTATTTT
TRBV5-1	TRBJ2-5	.	.	CASSLEGSETQYF	TGCGCCAGCAGCTTGGAGGGGTCGGAGACCCAGTACTTC
TRBV28	TRBJ2-1	.	.	CASNSGRTYNEQFF	TGTGCCAGCAACTCGGGGAGAACCTACAATGAGCAGTTCTTC
TRBV18	TRBJ2-2	TRBD1	.	CASSERQGVNTGELFF	TGTGCCAGCTCAGAACGACAGGGGGTGAACACCGGGGAGCTGTTTTTT
TRBV5-1	TRBJ2-7	TRBD2	once	CASSTSPSGGSNYEQYF	TGCGCCAGCAGCACTAGTCCTAGCGGGGGGAGTAATTACGAGCAGTACTTC
TRBV28	TRBJ1-5	.	.	CASSFAGALDQPQHF	TGTGCCAGCAGTTTCGCGGGGGCCCTCGATCAGCCCCAGCATTTT
TRBV11-2	TRBJ2-1	TRBD2	.	CASSSLAGRFNEQFF	TGTGCCAGCAGCTCCCTAGCGGGAAGGTTTAATGAGCAGTTCTTC
TRBV28	TRBJ1-1	.	once	CASSSDSYTEAFF	TGTGCCAGCAGCTCGGACAGCTACACTGAAGCTTTCTTT
TRBV28	TRBJ1-5	TRBD1	.	CASRVTGGRDQPQHF	TGTGCCAGCAGAGTGACAGGGGGCCGGGATCAGCCCCAGCATTTT
TRBV18	TRBJ1-5	.	.	CASSPYTVYQPQHF	TGTGCCAGCTCACCATATACGGTGTATCAGCCCCAGCATTTT
TRBV29-1	TRBJ2-1	.	.	CSVIAVRTYNEQFF	TGCAGCGTGATAGCGGTTAGGACCTACAATGAGCAGTTCTTC
TRBV10-2	TRBJ2-7	.	.	CASSVTVPKWGSYEQYF	TGCGCCAGCAGTGTAACGGTCCCGAAATGGGGTTCCTACGAGCAGTACTTC
TRBV11-2	TRBJ2-5	.	.	CASSPSRGAETQYF	TGTGCCAGCAGCCCTAGTCGGGGCGCAGAGACCCAGTACTTC
TRBV7-3	TRBJ2-1	.	.	CASSLSSRGTYNEQFF	TGTGCCAGCAGCTTATCGTCGCGGGGCACATACAATGAGCAGTTCTTC
TRBV28	TRBJ2-1	TRBD2	.	CATRLAGVGEQFF	TGTGCCACCCGACTAGCGGGAGTAGGGGAGCAGTTCTTC
TRBV18	TRBJ2-7	.	.	CASSPEGSYEQYF	TGTGCCAGCTCACCGGAGGGGTCCTACGAGCAGTACTTC
TRBV5-1	TRBJ1-2	.	once	CASSLQQGGYGYTF	TGCGCCAGCAGCTTGCAACAGGGAGGTTATGGCTACACCTTC
TRBV28	TRBJ2-5	.	.	CASSPPPPRETQYF	TGTGCCAGCAGTCCTCCCCCTCCGCGGGAGACCCAGTACTTC
TRBV6-1	TRBJ2-5	.	.	CASSEGPFLPETQYF	TGTGCCAGCAGTGAAGGGCCCTTCCTGCCGGAGACCCAGTACTTC
TRBV28	TRBJ2-3	.	.	CASSPVGLTQYF	TGTGCCAGCAGCCCAGTTGGGCTTACGCAGTATTTT
TRBV7-6	TRBJ2-2	.	.	CASSLLAGELFF	TGTGCCAGCAGCTTATTAGCCGGGGAGCTGTTTTTT
TRBV7-2	TRBJ1-2	.	.	CASSPGSGYYGYTF	TGTGCCAGCAGCCCCGGGTCGGGATACTATGGCTACACCTTC
TRBV2	TRBJ1-2	TRBD1	.	CASSEAGSGTGGRNYGYTF	TGTGCCAGCAGTGAAGCGGGTTCCGGGACAGGGGGCCGAAACTATGGCTACACCTTC
TRBV9	TRBJ2-3	.	.	CASSVNDYTDTQYF	TGTGCCAGCAGCGTAAACGATTACACAGATACGCAGTATTTT
TRBV27	TRBJ2-1	TRBD1	.	CASSLSRQGNKFEQFF	TGTGCCAGCAGTTTATCCCGACAGGGAAACAAGTTTGAGCAGTTCTTC
TRBV5-1	TRBJ2-5	.	once	CASTPGETQYF	TGCGCTTCAACCCCCGGGGAGACCCAGTACTTC
TRBV7-2	TRBJ2-5	.	.	CASSLSSRETQYF	TGTGCCAGCAGCTTAAGCTCCCGGGAGACCCAGTACTTC
TRBV10-3	TRBJ2-1	.	.	CAISEGGNEQFF	TGTGCCATCAGTGAAGGAGGCAATGAGCAGTTCTTC
TRBV4-1	TRBJ1-2	TRBD1	.	CASSQEQDREKIGYTF	TGCGCCAGCAGCCAAGAACAGGACAGGGAGAAGATAGGCTACACCTTC
TRBV5-5	TRBJ2-1	.	.	CASSLGLVVNEQFF	TGTGCCAGCAGCTTGGGACTAGTTGTTAATGAGCAGTTCTTC
TRBV6-1	TRBJ2-3	TRBD1	.	CASSPDRGRTDTQYF	TGTGCCAGCAGCCCCGACAGGGGCAGGACAGATACGCAGTATTTT
TRBV5-5	TRBJ2-2	.	.	CASSLRVTGELFF	TGTGCCAGCAGCTTAAGGGTTACCGGGGAGCTGTTTTTT
TRBV11-2	TRBJ2-2	.	.	CASSLNNGELFF	TGTGCCAGCAGCTTAAACAACGGGGAGCTGTTTTTT
TRBV19	TRBJ2-7	TRBD1	.	CASSMRTGESEQYF	TGTGCCAGTAGTATGAGGACAGGGGAGAGCGAGCAGTACTTC
TRBV10-2	TRBJ2-7	.	.	CASSDSVGFLSYEQYF	TGCGCCAGCAGTGACTCCGTCGGTTTCCTATCCTACGAGCAGTACTTC
TRBV7-9	TRBJ2-6	.	.	CASSLVAGAGANVLTF	TGTGCCAGCAGCTTAGTTGCAGGGGCCGGGGCCAACGTCCTGACTTTC
TRBV5-1	TRBJ1-1	.	.	CASSFGRDTEAFF	TGCGCCAGCAGCTTTGGCAGGGACACTGAAGCTTTCTTT
TRBV5-1	TRBJ2-1	TRBD2	.	CASSPGLAGNNEQFF	TGCGCCAGCAGCCCTGGACTAGCGGGTAACAATGAGCAGTTCTTC
TRBV19	TRBJ1-5	.	.	CASSIIRVSDQQPQHF	TGTGCCAGTAGTATCATCAGGGTGTCGGATCAGCAGCCCCAGCATTTT
TRBV5-1	TRBJ2-7	.	.	CASSLVVTSTEQYF	TGCGCCAGCAGCTTGGTTGTGACTAGTACCGAGCAGTACTTC